This is a list of T cell receptor beta chains from one sample in a study of T cell repertoires in cytomegalovirus infection. From the reads, TCRdb called clonotypes with MiXCR, one entry per CDR3 protein. Altogether about 770,000 distinct CDR3 sequences are present, 25% to 35% being singletons, with the ten largest covering about an eighth. These receptors have no identified antigens. The sample was cultured CD8+ T cells from PBMCs, taken from culture after CMV antigen stimulation. Receptors originate from a human donor in good health (CMV status not recorded). Some clones in this sample may be carry-over from other donors' samples. CDR3s include the opening cysteine and the closing phenylalanine or tryptophan. The D gene is left open where the match is weak. Clone size is given for some rows only: seen once, a few or many times, or a class if the clone is expanded.

d_gene	v_gene	j_gene	abundance	CDR3aa	CDR3nt
.	TRBV27	TRBJ1-1	.	CASSVGRITEAFF	TGTGCCAGCAGTGTTGGACGTATTACTGAAGCTTTCTTT
.	TRBV5-1	TRBJ2-7	.	CASSSQGPLYF	TGCGCCAGCAGCTCACAGGGTCCTTTGTACTTC
TRBD1	TRBV24-1	TRBJ1-2	few	CATSDSYRGYGYTF	TGTGCCACCAGTGATTCGTACAGGGGGTATGGCTACACCTTC
.	TRBV5-1	TRBJ2-1	.	CASSLEGPFSTNEQFF	TGCGCCAGCAGCTTGGAAGGTCCTTTTTCCACCAATGAGCAGTTCTTC
TRBD2	TRBV7-3	TRBJ2-6	few	CASSLREGGANVLTF	TGTGCCAGCAGCTTAAGGGAGGGTGGGGCCAACGTCCTGACTTTC
TRBD1	TRBV7-6	TRBJ2-5	many	CASSLRDRGSRETQYF	TGTGCCAGCAGCCTCCGGGACAGGGGGTCCCGAGAGACCCAGTACTTC
.	TRBV7-6	TRBJ2-5	many	CASSLGVVEETQYF	TGTGCCAGCAGCTTAGGGGTGGTCGAAGAGACCCAGTACTTC
.	TRBV7-9	TRBJ1-5	.	CASSLESAGNPRAQHF	TGTGCCAGCAGCTTAGAATCGGCAGGGAATCCAAGGGCCCAGCATTTT
TRBD1	TRBV19	TRBJ1-2	few	CASSTGTGDVNGYTF	TGTGCCAGTAGTACCGGGACAGGGGATGTGAATGGCTACACCTTC
.	TRBV28	TRBJ1-2	.	CASSFIPPAVNYGYTF	TGTGCCAGCAGTTTTATCCCCCCGGCGGTTAACTATGGCTACACCTTC
.	TRBV5-6	TRBJ1-3	few	CASSLAGSSGNTIYF	TGTGCCAGCAGCTTGGCCGGGAGCTCTGGAAACACCATATATTTT
.	TRBV28	TRBJ2-1	.	CASSYRAEGGNEQFF	TGTGCCAGCAGTTATAGGGCTGAAGGGGGCAATGAGCAGTTCTTC
TRBD1	TRBV7-4	TRBJ1-4	few	CASSLRDRGREKLFF	TGTGCCAGCAGCCTCCGGGACAGGGGTCGTGAAAAACTGTTTTTT
.	TRBV12-3/TRBV12-4	TRBJ2-1	few	CASSLPGTVGEQFF	TGTGCCAGCAGTCTCCCTGGGACGGTAGGTGAGCAGTTCTTC
.	TRBV7-9	TRBJ1-2	.	CASSRPRDSLYGYTF	TGTGCCAGCAGCCGACCTCGGGACTCCCTCTATGGCTACACCTTC
TRBD1	TRBV6-2/TRBV6-3	TRBJ1-1	few	CASMLTGGRGLSSLEAFF	TGTGCCAGCATGTTGACAGGGGGCAGAGGGTTGTCCTCACTTGAAGCTTTCTTT